A selection of T cell receptor beta chains follows, all from one sample in a study of blood T cells in healthy people across ages. MiXCR, applied by TCRdb to the 5' RACE reads, yields one record per CDR3 protein. The table has about 640,000 distinct CDR3 sequences, 58% seen once. The sequencing input was blood. These receptors were obtained from a man in his sixties in good health. The CDR3 runs from the conserved cysteine through the conserved F or W. Each record gives: clone size, D gene, J gene, V gene, CDR3 protein, CDR3 DNA. A D gene is named only where the DNA matches it firmly. The size of a clone is reported for some rows only, either as once, few or many, or as a class for expanded clones.

clone_size: -; d_call: -; j_call: TRBJ1-6; v_call: TRBV5-1; cdr3_aa: CASSLATGNDSPLHF; cdr3_nt: TGCGCCAGCAGCTTGGCTACGGGGAATGATTCACCCCTCCACTTT
clone_size: -; d_call: -; j_call: TRBJ2-5; v_call: TRBV28; cdr3_aa: CASATGAVQTQYF; cdr3_nt: TGTGCCAGCGCTACCGGGGCAGTGCAGACCCAGTACTTC
clone_size: few; d_call: -; j_call: TRBJ2-5; v_call: TRBV9; cdr3_aa: CASSVSPGSETQYF; cdr3_nt: TGTGCCAGCAGCGTCTCACCGGGTTCAGAGACCCAGTACTTC
clone_size: -; d_call: -; j_call: TRBJ1-4; v_call: TRBV29-1; cdr3_aa: CSGVKNEKLFF; cdr3_nt: TGCAGCGGTGTAAAGAATGAAAAACTGTTTTTT
clone_size: -; d_call: -; j_call: TRBJ1-2; v_call: TRBV20-1; cdr3_aa: CSASGEIYGYTF; cdr3_nt: TGCAGTGCTAGTGGGGAAATCTATGGCTACACCTTC
clone_size: -; d_call: TRBD1; j_call: TRBJ1-6; v_call: TRBV20-1; cdr3_aa: CSAPDRGRSPLHF; cdr3_nt: TGCAGTGCCCCGGACAGGGGGCGATCACCCCTCCACTTT
clone_size: -; d_call: -; j_call: TRBJ2-7; v_call: TRBV18; cdr3_aa: CASSPQPPGTYEQYF; cdr3_nt: TGTGCCAGCTCACCACAGCCTCCAGGGACCTACGAGCAGTACTTC
clone_size: -; d_call: TRBD1; j_call: TRBJ2-2; v_call: TRBV27; cdr3_aa: CASSLRQGRNTGELFF; cdr3_nt: TGTGCCAGCAGTCTTCGACAGGGAAGGAACACCGGGGAGCTGTTTTTT
clone_size: once; d_call: TRBD1; j_call: TRBJ2-3; v_call: TRBV7-9; cdr3_aa: CASSRQGLTDTQYF; cdr3_nt: TGTGCCAGCAGCAGACAGGGCTTGACAGATACGCAGTATTTT
clone_size: -; d_call: TRBD1; j_call: TRBJ2-3; v_call: TRBV12-3/TRBV12-4; cdr3_aa: CASSSQGAGTDTQYF; cdr3_nt: TGTGCCAGCAGTTCTCAGGGGGCTGGCACAGATACGCAGTATTTT
clone_size: -; d_call: -; j_call: TRBJ2-5; v_call: TRBV12-3/TRBV12-4; cdr3_aa: CASSPSGQGPNGRGETQYF; cdr3_nt: TGTGCCAGCAGTCCCTCAGGACAGGGCCCTAACGGGAGGGGAGAGACCCAGTACTTC
clone_size: -; d_call: -; j_call: TRBJ1-1; v_call: TRBV12-3/TRBV12-4; cdr3_aa: CASRDIGGTEAFF; cdr3_nt: TGTGCCAGCAGGGATATTGGGGGAACTGAAGCTTTCTTT
clone_size: -; d_call: -; j_call: TRBJ1-5; v_call: TRBV21-1; cdr3_aa: CASSKWGQIVPFNQPQHF; cdr3_nt: TGTGCCAGCAGCAAATGGGGACAGATCGTACCTTTCAATCAGCCCCAGCATTTT
clone_size: -; d_call: -; j_call: TRBJ2-1; v_call: TRBV6-1; cdr3_aa: CASTTGTPYNEQFF; cdr3_nt: TGTGCCAGCACTACCGGGACACCCTACAATGAGCAGTTCTTC
clone_size: -; d_call: TRBD1; j_call: TRBJ2-7; v_call: TRBV20-1; cdr3_aa: CSASGTGLRYEQYF; cdr3_nt: TGCAGTGCCAGCGGGACAGGGTTACGCTACGAGCAGTACTTC
clone_size: -; d_call: -; j_call: TRBJ2-5; v_call: TRBV7-2; cdr3_aa: CASSFGTQQTQYF; cdr3_nt: TGTGCCAGCAGCTTCGGGACCCAGCAGACCCAGTACTTC
clone_size: -; d_call: -; j_call: TRBJ2-5; v_call: TRBV20-1; cdr3_aa: CSASPGRALPEETQYF; cdr3_nt: TGCAGTGCTAGTCCGGGACGAGCCCTCCCCGAGGAGACCCAGTACTTC
clone_size: -; d_call: TRBD1; j_call: TRBJ2-1; v_call: TRBV7-6; cdr3_aa: CASSQAQGINYNEQFF; cdr3_nt: TGTGCCAGCAGCCAAGCACAGGGGATTAACTACAATGAGCAGTTCTTC
clone_size: -; d_call: -; j_call: TRBJ2-5; v_call: TRBV12-5; cdr3_aa: CASGLVQNSGETQYF; cdr3_nt: TGTGCTAGTGGTTTGGTACAGAATAGCGGTGAGACCCAGTACTTC
clone_size: -; d_call: TRBD2; j_call: TRBJ2-5; v_call: TRBV20-1; cdr3_aa: CSAGAGYVEETQYF; cdr3_nt: TGCAGTGCTGGAGCGGGATATGTAGAAGAGACCCAGTACTTC
clone_size: -; d_call: TRBD1; j_call: TRBJ1-5; v_call: TRBV3-1; cdr3_aa: CASSQAGAGQGVGNQPQHF; cdr3_nt: TGTGCCAGCAGCCAAGCAGGAGCGGGACAGGGTGTGGGCAATCAGCCCCAGCATTTT
clone_size: -; d_call: TRBD2; j_call: TRBJ2-1; v_call: TRBV27; cdr3_aa: CASSLERGGFYNEQFF; cdr3_nt: TGTGCCAGCAGTTTAGAACGCGGGGGGTTCTACAATGAGCAGTTCTTC
clone_size: few; d_call: TRBD2; j_call: TRBJ2-3; v_call: TRBV4-1; cdr3_aa: CASSQDRTSGRDTQYF; cdr3_nt: TGCGCCAGCAGCCAAGATCGCACTAGCGGGAGAGATACGCAGTATTTT
clone_size: -; d_call: -; j_call: TRBJ2-1; v_call: TRBV29-1; cdr3_aa: CSVERLVVRSEQFF; cdr3_nt: TGCAGCGTTGAGAGGCTAGTCGTTAGGAGTGAGCAGTTCTTC
clone_size: -; d_call: -; j_call: TRBJ2-1; v_call: TRBV3-1; cdr3_aa: CASSQRGRNEQFF; cdr3_nt: TGTGCCAGCAGCCAACGGGGGCGCAATGAGCAGTTCTTC
clone_size: few; d_call: -; j_call: TRBJ2-6; v_call: TRBV29-1; cdr3_aa: CSVPGPTGANVLTF; cdr3_nt: TGCAGCGTTCCAGGGCCAACTGGGGCCAACGTCCTGACTTTC
clone_size: -; d_call: -; j_call: TRBJ2-7; v_call: TRBV6-5; cdr3_aa: CASSYGLRGGPYEQYF; cdr3_nt: TGTGCCAGCAGTTACGGCCTGAGGGGGGGACCCTACGAGCAGTACTTC
clone_size: -; d_call: -; j_call: TRBJ2-6; v_call: TRBV29-1; cdr3_aa: CSVAQLSGANVLTF; cdr3_nt: TGCAGCGTGGCACAACTCTCTGGGGCCAACGTCCTGACTTTC
clone_size: -; d_call: -; j_call: TRBJ2-7; v_call: TRBV4-1; cdr3_aa: CASSQGSGGVSYEQYF; cdr3_nt: TGCGCCAGCAGCCAAGGGTCTGGAGGGGTCTCCTACGAGCAGTACTTC
clone_size: -; d_call: -; j_call: TRBJ1-2; v_call: TRBV2; cdr3_aa: CASTDEGLGYTF; cdr3_nt: TGTGCCAGCACCGACGAGGGGTTAGGCTACACCTTC
clone_size: -; d_call: TRBD2; j_call: TRBJ2-3; v_call: TRBV5-1; cdr3_aa: CASSARSGGPDTQYF; cdr3_nt: TGCGCCAGCAGTGCTCGTAGCGGGGGGCCAGATACGCAGTATTTT
clone_size: once; d_call: -; j_call: TRBJ2-3; v_call: TRBV24-1; cdr3_aa: CAASVNTDTQYF; cdr3_nt: TGTGCCGCCAGTGTGAATACAGATACGCAGTATTTT
clone_size: few; d_call: TRBD2; j_call: TRBJ2-3; v_call: TRBV12-3/TRBV12-4; cdr3_aa: CASSGGLAPDTQYF; cdr3_nt: TGTGCCAGCAGTGGGGGACTAGCCCCAGATACGCAGTATTTT
clone_size: -; d_call: -; j_call: TRBJ1-6; v_call: TRBV20-1; cdr3_aa: CSAKRGVGGSPLHF; cdr3_nt: TGCAGTGCTAAAAGAGGTGTAGGTGGATCACCCCTCCACTTT
clone_size: -; d_call: -; j_call: TRBJ1-1; v_call: TRBV19; cdr3_aa: CASSIGVNTEAFF; cdr3_nt: TGTGCCAGTAGTATAGGTGTGAACACTGAAGCTTTCTTT
clone_size: many; d_call: -; j_call: TRBJ1-2; v_call: TRBV3-1; cdr3_aa: CASSRNPIARAGYTF; cdr3_nt: TGTGCCAGCAGCCGAAACCCCATAGCCAGGGCCGGCTACACCTTC
clone_size: few; d_call: -; j_call: TRBJ2-7; v_call: TRBV10-3; cdr3_aa: CATGGGGTYEQYF; cdr3_nt: TGTGCCACCGGAGGGGGGGGTACCTACGAGCAGTACTTC
clone_size: few; d_call: -; j_call: TRBJ1-2; v_call: TRBV15; cdr3_aa: CATSRDPGRRGYTF; cdr3_nt: TGTGCCACCAGCAGAGACCCAGGCCGTCGTGGCTACACCTTC
clone_size: -; d_call: -; j_call: TRBJ1-4; v_call: TRBV4-1; cdr3_aa: CASAKVGLLEKLFF; cdr3_nt: TGCGCCAGCGCCAAGGTAGGACTACTGGAAAAACTGTTTTTT
clone_size: -; d_call: -; j_call: TRBJ2-7; v_call: TRBV7-2; cdr3_aa: CASSTTRTYEQYF; cdr3_nt: TGTGCCAGCAGCACCACACGGACCTACGAGCAGTACTTC
clone_size: -; d_call: -; j_call: TRBJ1-2; v_call: TRBV20-1; cdr3_aa: CSATRGYGYTF; cdr3_nt: TGCAGTGCTACCAGGGGCTATGGCTACACCTTC
clone_size: many; d_call: -; j_call: TRBJ2-2; v_call: TRBV7-2; cdr3_aa: CASSWTPGVTGELFF; cdr3_nt: TGTGCCAGCAGCTGGACCCCAGGGGTTACCGGGGAGCTGTTTTTT
clone_size: -; d_call: TRBD2; j_call: TRBJ2-1; v_call: TRBV29-1; cdr3_aa: CSVDRLTSGWRADNEQFF; cdr3_nt: TGCAGCGTTGACCGTTTGACTAGCGGATGGAGGGCAGACAATGAGCAGTTCTTC
clone_size: many; d_call: TRBD2; j_call: TRBJ2-7; v_call: TRBV3-1; cdr3_aa: CASSLERTSGARVSYEQYF; cdr3_nt: TGTGCCAGCAGCCTAGAAAGGACTAGCGGGGCTCGAGTCTCCTACGAGCAGTACTTC
clone_size: -; d_call: -; j_call: TRBJ2-7; v_call: TRBV27; cdr3_aa: CASSPGGGLHYEQYF; cdr3_nt: TGTGCCAGCAGTCCCGGAGGGGGCCTTCACTACGAGCAGTACTTC
clone_size: -; d_call: -; j_call: TRBJ1-1; v_call: TRBV21-1; cdr3_aa: CASSKGHRKNTEAFF; cdr3_nt: TGTGCCAGCAGCAAGGGACACCGAAAAAACACTGAAGCTTTCTTT
clone_size: -; d_call: TRBD1; j_call: TRBJ1-4; v_call: TRBV12-3/TRBV12-4; cdr3_aa: CASSLEGTGVSLNEKLFF; cdr3_nt: TGTGCCAGCAGTTTAGAGGGGACAGGGGTTTCCCTGAATGAAAAACTGTTTTTT
clone_size: -; d_call: -; j_call: TRBJ2-3; v_call: TRBV4-2; cdr3_aa: CASSQDPDTSTDTQYF; cdr3_nt: TGTGCCAGCAGCCAAGACCCGGACACCAGCACAGATACGCAGTATTTT
clone_size: -; d_call: TRBD1; j_call: TRBJ2-3; v_call: TRBV5-1; cdr3_aa: CASSLTGTGTADTQYF; cdr3_nt: TGCGCCAGCAGCTTGACCGGGACAGGGACTGCAGATACGCAGTATTTT
clone_size: -; d_call: TRBD2; j_call: TRBJ2-5; v_call: TRBV15; cdr3_aa: CATSPGLAGGGGETQYF; cdr3_nt: TGTGCCACCAGTCCGGGACTAGCGGGGGGAGGTGGGGAGACCCAGTACTTC
clone_size: -; d_call: -; j_call: TRBJ2-3; v_call: TRBV27; cdr3_aa: CACRGDSSTDTQYF; cdr3_nt: TGTGCCTGCAGAGGGGATTCTAGCACAGATACGCAGTATTTT
clone_size: -; d_call: -; j_call: TRBJ1-4; v_call: TRBV2; cdr3_aa: CASLQPGREKLFF; cdr3_nt: TGTGCCAGCCTACAACCCGGTAGGGAAAAACTGTTTTTT
clone_size: few; d_call: -; j_call: TRBJ1-5; v_call: TRBV12-3/TRBV12-4; cdr3_aa: CASSPGTQPQHF; cdr3_nt: TGTGCCAGCAGTCCCGGGACCCAGCCCCAGCATTTT
clone_size: -; d_call: TRBD1; j_call: TRBJ1-2; v_call: TRBV5-1; cdr3_aa: CASSSGGPNYGYTF; cdr3_nt: TGCGCCAGCAGCTCAGGGGGACCTAACTATGGCTACACCTTC
clone_size: -; d_call: -; j_call: TRBJ2-7; v_call: TRBV5-5; cdr3_aa: CASSVRPGTSYNEQYF; cdr3_nt: TGTGCCAGCAGCGTACGACCCGGGACCTCCTACAATGAGCAGTACTTC
clone_size: -; d_call: -; j_call: TRBJ2-6; v_call: TRBV28; cdr3_aa: CASSPPATGANVLTF; cdr3_nt: TGTGCCAGCAGTCCCCCAGCTACTGGGGCCAACGTCCTGACTTTC